This T cell receptor beta chain was identified in a study of T-cell memory formation after mild COVID-19. TCRdb fed the 5' RACE reads into MiXCR, producing one record per CDR3 protein. The sample comprises nearly 110,000 distinct CDR3 sequences, 14% of which are singletons, and around 40% rests with the top ten. This clonotype has more than one count but fewer than ten. The CDR3 runs 12 residues. Germline V gene lookup returns CDR1 ENHRY and CDR2 SYGVKD. V gave up 8 bases and J gave up 1 base; unmatched junction bases: 2. The sample was PBMCs or a T cell subset sorted from them (not recorded which). This TCR came from a man younger than 30 who had mild COVID-19 (a few samples of this study predate the infection). Cell type and time point are not known. The chain couples TRBV10-3 to TRBJ2-7, with 7 bases lining up with TRBD1. This CDR3 is CAISTGSYEQYV. In DNA form, the CDR3 reads TGTGCCATCTCGACAGGGTCCTACGAGCAGTACGTC.